Here is one T cell receptor (beta chain) with its context. The target of this receptor is not known. There are no base qualities to consult, and no much larger clone falls within one base. For CDR1 and CDR2, the germline V gene lists SGHTA and FQGNSA. V is cut back by 3 bases and J by 11 bases, with 15 bases in the junction unmatched. The CDR3 goes from the cysteine to the phenylalanine over 15 residues. Only the CDR3 region is kept as DNA, spanning 45 bases read in frame from base 1. The data belong to a study of blood T cells in healthy people across ages (dated by TCRdb to the mid-2010s). In terms of the full investigation: In model experiments, roughly one uniquely barcoded TCR beta cDNA molecule per two T cells was captured by template switching. The donors were split into four age groups: young (average around 17 years), middle-aged (about 40), aged (roughly 65) and long-lived (approximately 80). Using deep sequencing normalized with unique cDNA molecular identifiers, the study measured how TCR beta repertoire diversity changes with age. To avoid experimental bias, donors of different ages were distributed randomly across sequencing lanes. Two additional independent replicas of 1 million unique cDNA reads from the same blood draw were analyzed for two donors (one aged 18 to 30 and one aged 80 or older).

Library preparation used 5' RACE. The sequencer was an Illumina HiSeq 2500. A second PCR of roughly 7 to 11 cycles was run with a J-beta primer mix and a sample-barcoded 5' primer. A unique molecular identifier was introduced onto each TCR beta cDNA molecule by a template-switch 5' adaptor carrying 12 random nucleotides. Each sample yielded at least 2.5 million CDR3-containing paired-end reads. All of the RNA was converted into first-strand cDNA using the Mint cDNA synthesis kit, with a TRBC-specific oligonucleotide serving as the primer. All cDNA was treated with uracil-DNA glycosylase and then went through a first 18-cycle PCR with the universal primers M1SS and BC2_uni_R. In the source study's methods: Normalization of each sample was performed by random selection of 1 million high-quality reads, each carrying a distinct molecular identifier. Reads with shared molecular identifiers were discarded instead of being binned into consensus sequences. MiTCR, with a Q25 quality threshold and the strictest error-elimination algorithm, was used for CDR3 identification, clonotype clustering and error correction. A nonparametric unseen species model using Euler transformation provided a lower-bound estimate of total TCR beta diversity. The public sequencing data were trimmed at Q25 with fastp and processed into clonotypes with MiXCR by TCRdb, which kept only in-frame beta chains. Each entry is one CDR3 protein sequence, shown with its most common DNA and genes. These V and J calls originate from TCRdb's pipeline instead of the authors' own analysis. This sample gives hundreds of thousands of distinct CDR3 sequences in total; around 45% of them show up just once. The ten largest clones capture about a fifth of the sample.

The donors were roughly 39 Caucasian individuals from Russia, aged roughly 6 to 100 years, who were systemically healthy. Approximately 10 milliliters of peripheral blood were collected from each donor into EDTA-treated Vacutainer tubes. Ficoll-Paque density-gradient centrifugation was used to isolate PBMCs, with at least 6.5 million per sample. Total RNA was extracted from PBMCs with Trizol reagent, with at least 5 micrograms obtained per sample. For every donor, flow cytometry on a PBMC aliquot measured the percentage of naive CD45RAhigh/CD27high T cells. Results and caveats for the whole study, not just this receptor: Donor CMV infection status was unknown, potentially confounding age-related changes in expanded clonotypes. The long-lived group showed more naive CD4+ T cells, fewer expanded clones and increased TCR diversity than the aged group, suggesting age selection. Conclusive comparison of naive and antigen-experienced compartments was prevented by the profiling of bulk unsorted PBMCs. There was a strong correlation between observed TCR beta diversity and the percentage of naive T cells measured by flow cytometry. Estimates of total diversity from one million sequenced T cells were regarded as lower bounds and underestimates. As age increased, observed TCR beta diversity per million T cells dropped in a roughly linear way, and a significant reduction was already evident by age 40.

Sequencing was carried out using blood. The sequence is built from TRBV7-2 and TRBJ2-5; 7 bases in the middle match TRBD2. The origin of this receptor is a man in his sixties in good health. For the CDR3, the sequence is CASSLWSGDDNEQYF. The sequenced DNA is TGTGCCAGCAGCTTGTGGAGCGGGGACGACAATGAGCAGTACTTC.